These 15 T cell receptor beta chains originate from one sample sequenced in a study of T cells after yellow fever vaccination. TCRdb processed the 5' RACE reads anew with MiXCR; each CDR3 protein has one entry. The repertoire includes 95,000 to 150,000 distinct CDR3 sequences, 7.4% of them detected once, and 2% to 3% sits in the top ten. The specimen comprised CD4+ T cells sorted from PBMCs, sampled roughly 10 days after the first yellow fever vaccination. These receptors all stem from a young man who received the YFV17D yellow fever vaccine.

In its sample, this clonotype was seen many times. V usage is TRBV29-1 and J usage is TRBJ2-1; a possible D gene is TRBD2 (5 bases). V lost 3 bases to trimming and J lost 4 bases, with 10 bases between them. CDR1 and CDR2 from the germline V gene are SQVTM and ANQGSEA. This CDR3 has 13 residues. In nucleotides, the CDR3 is TGCAGCGTTGAGAGGGTGTCATACAATGAGCAGTTCTTC. It yields the protein CSVERVSYNEQFF.

This clonotype was recorded many times. V and J are TRBV7-9 and TRBJ2-7; TRBD1 aligns across 8 bases. V lost 5 bases to trimming and J lost 6 bases; unmatched junction nucleotides: 6. This CDR3 is 13 amino acids long. The germline V gene encodes CDR1 SEHNR and CDR2 FQNEAQ (reference sequence). The CDR3 DNA is TGTGCCAGCAGCCAGGACAGGGACAGCGAGCAGTACTTC. As protein: CASSQDRDSEQYF. The full variable domain, completed using reference TRBV7-9 and TRBJ2-7, is DTGVSQNPRHKITKRGQNVTFRCDPISEHNRLYWYRQTLGQGPEFLTYFQNEAQLEKSRLLSDRFSAERPKGSFSTLEIQRTEQGDSAMYLCASSQDRDSEQYFGPGTRLTVT.

This clonotype appeared many times. The chain has TRBV6-5 and TRBJ2-5, with TRBD2 identical over 9 bases. Germline assignment: CDR1 MNHEY and CDR2 SVGAGI. The CDR3 consists of 14 residues. V dropped 2 bases and J dropped 5; count of bases not matched to a gene: 3. CDR3: CASSYGGGAETQYF. DNA for the CDR3: TGTGCCAGCAGTTACGGCGGGGGGGCGGAGACCCAGTACTTC.

In its sample, this clonotype was seen a few times. The chain employs TRBV7-2 and TRBJ2-3; D remains ambiguous. The germline V gene encodes CDR1 SGHTA and CDR2 FQGNSA. V dropped 4 bases and J dropped 2 bases, with 10 bases sitting between them. The CDR3 is 14 residues long. In DNA form, the CDR3 reads TGTGCCAGCAGCTCCGGGCCCCTCACAGATACGCAGTATTTT. As protein: CASSSGPLTDTQYF. Based on the CDR3 plus reference TRBV7-2 and TRBJ2-3, the full variable domain is GAGVSQSPSNKVTEKGKDVELRCDPISGHTALYWYRQSLGQGLEFLIYFQGNSAPDKSGLPSDRFSAERTGGSVSTLTIQRTQQEDSAVYLCASSSGPLTDTQYFGPGTRLTVL.

The table lists this clonotype with many counts. V gene TRBV12-3 or TRBV12-4 combines with J gene TRBJ2-3, with TRBD1 matching 10 bases. This CDR3 has 14 amino acids. V shed 11 bases, J shed 4 bases, and the junction held 9 bases outside the gene matches. DNA of the CDR3: TGTGCCTCGGGACAGGGGAGGTTCTCAGATACGCAGTATTTT. Amino acid sequence: CASGQGRFSDTQYF.

This clonotype has a count of ten or more. The chain joins TRBV5-1 to TRBJ1-4, with 7 bases that match TRBD1. Germline trimming cut 4 bases from V and 8 bases from J; bases unmatched to any gene: 11. CDR1 and CDR2 from the germline V gene are SGHRS and YFSETQ. The CDR3 covers 15 residues. CDR3 in amino acids: CASSPLTGIEEKLFF. The CDR3 region has the DNA TGCGCCAGCAGCCCGCTGACAGGGATTGAGGAAAAACTGTTTTTT.

This clonotype was seen repeatedly, ten times or more. A junction boundary mismatches the germline segment, possibly from a read error. The rearrangement links TRBV5-1 to TRBJ2-1; D perhaps matches TRBD2 (5 bases). Looked up from germline, CDR1 is SGHRS and CDR2 is YFSETQ. This CDR3 comprises 13 residues. CDR3 DNA: TGCGCCAGCAGCTTGGGGACTTACAGTGAGCAGTTCTTC. Its protein is CASSLGTYSEQFF.

In this sample, this clonotype turned up a few times. The chain links TRBV13 to TRBJ2-6, with a tentative D call TRBD1 (6 bases). CDR1 PRHDT and CDR2 FYEKMQ come from the germline V gene (reference sequence). V gave up 0 bases and J gave up 4 bases, with 13 bases separating them. The CDR3 has 17 amino acids. CDR3 DNA sequence: TGTGCCAGCAGCTTAGGCCAGGGGACGGGGGGGGCCAACGTCCTGACTTTC. The encoded protein is CASSLGQGTGGANVLTF. The variable domain in full, completed from reference TRBV13 and TRBJ2-6, reads AAGVIQSPRHLIKEKRETATLKCYPIPRHDTVYWYQQGPGQDPQFLISFYEKMQSDKGSIPDRFSAQQFSDYHSELNMSSLELGDSALYFCASSLGQGTGGANVLTFGAGSRLTVL.

This clonotype was detected a few times. Its ends do not fully match the called genes, so a read error is possible. The chain has TRBV23-1 and TRBJ1-5; D is unresolved. TRBV23-1 is filed as an ORF, its function uncertain. The CDR3 sequence is 9 residues long. CDR3 residues: CASIQPQHF. In nucleotides, the CDR3 is TGCGCCAGCATTCAGCCCCAGCATTTT.

This clonotype was seen many times. V is TRBV5-1 and J is TRBJ2-5, with D possibly TRBD1 on 5 matching bases. Germline lookup yields CDR1 SGHRS and CDR2 YFSETQ. The CDR3 loop spans 14 amino acids. The germline V and J ends were trimmed by 2 bases and 2 bases, with 10 bases remaining between them. This CDR3 is CASSFQGDQETQYF. CDR3 nucleotide sequence: TGCGCCAGCAGCTTCCAAGGGGATCAAGAGACCCAGTACTTC.

The J gene is TRBJ2-7, the V gene TRBV20-1, with 9 bases aligning to TRBD1. Germline V lookup: CDR1 DFQATT, CDR2 SNEGSKA (reference sequence). V shed 1 base, J shed 6 bases, and the junction held 7 bases outside the gene matches. This CDR3 is built from 14 residues. The CDR3 loop reads CSARGRTGAGEQYF. CDR3 in DNA: TGCAGTGCTAGAGGTCGGACAGGGGCTGGCGAGCAGTACTTC.

This clonotype appeared many times. For the CDR3, the DNA is TGCGCCAGCAGCTGGGAAGATTCGGAAAAACTGTTTTTT. Encoded protein: CASSWEDSEKLFF. J is TRBJ1-4 and V is TRBV5-1; D is unresolved. The CDR3 loop spans 13 amino acids. V dropped 3 bases and J dropped 8 bases, with 11 bases sitting between them. Germline V gene sequence: CDR1 SGHRS, CDR2 YFSETQ.

This clonotype was seen many times. The V call is TRBV7-2, the J call TRBJ1-2, with 7 nucleotides matching TRBD1. Trimming removed 3 bases from V and 6 bases from J; junction bases left unmatched: 7. Germline V gene lookup returns CDR1 SGHTA and CDR2 FQGNSA. There are 14 residues in the CDR3. The CDR3 nucleotides are TGTGCCAGCAGCTTCTACGACAGGGAGCATGGCTACACCTTC. Translating it yields CASSFYDREHGYTF.

This clonotype was observed many times. CDR3 sequence: CASRGWVNNEQFF. Written as DNA, the CDR3 is TGTGCCAGCCGGGGATGGGTGAACAATGAGCAGTTCTTC. The chain uses TRBV6-2 or TRBV6-3 and TRBJ2-1, with D possibly TRBD2 on 5 matching bases. This CDR3 is built from 13 residues. Trimming left V 8 bases short and J 5 bases short, with 13 bases between. The V gene's germline CDR1 is MNHEY and CDR2 SVGEGT.

The V and J genes are TRBV4-3 and TRBJ2-3, with D perhaps TRBD2 (6 bases). Germline V CDR1 and CDR2: LGHNA, YSLEER. The CDR3 has 16 residues. V was pared by 1 base and J by 2 bases, with 13 bases between. CDR3 coding DNA: TGCGCCAGCAGCCAAGGGGGGAGGTCCCACACAGATACGCAGTATTTT. It encodes CASSQGGRSHTDTQYF.